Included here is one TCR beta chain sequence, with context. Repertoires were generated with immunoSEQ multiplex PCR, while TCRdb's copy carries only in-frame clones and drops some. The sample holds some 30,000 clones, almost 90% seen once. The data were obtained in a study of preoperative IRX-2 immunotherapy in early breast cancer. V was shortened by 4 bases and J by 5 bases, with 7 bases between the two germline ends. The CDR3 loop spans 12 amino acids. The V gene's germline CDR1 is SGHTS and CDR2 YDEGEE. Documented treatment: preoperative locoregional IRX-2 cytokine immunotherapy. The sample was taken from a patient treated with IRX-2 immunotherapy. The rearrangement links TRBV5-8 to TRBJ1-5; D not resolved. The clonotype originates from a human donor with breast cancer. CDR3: CASSLTDQPQHF. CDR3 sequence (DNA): TGTGCCAGCAGCCTAACGGATCAGCCCCAGCATTTT.